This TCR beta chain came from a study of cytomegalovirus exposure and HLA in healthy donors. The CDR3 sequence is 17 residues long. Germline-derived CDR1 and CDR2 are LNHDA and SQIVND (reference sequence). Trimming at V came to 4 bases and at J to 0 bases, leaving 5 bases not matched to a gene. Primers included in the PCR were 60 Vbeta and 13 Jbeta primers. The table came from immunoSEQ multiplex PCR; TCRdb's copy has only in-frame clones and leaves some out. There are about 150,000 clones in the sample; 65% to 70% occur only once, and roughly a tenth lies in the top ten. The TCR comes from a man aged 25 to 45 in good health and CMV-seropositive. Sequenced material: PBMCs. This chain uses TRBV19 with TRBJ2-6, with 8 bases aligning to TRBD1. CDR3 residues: CASSRDRGTSGANVLTF. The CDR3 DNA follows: TGTGCCAGTAGTAGAGACAGGGGTACCTCTGGGGCCAACGTCCTGACTTTC.